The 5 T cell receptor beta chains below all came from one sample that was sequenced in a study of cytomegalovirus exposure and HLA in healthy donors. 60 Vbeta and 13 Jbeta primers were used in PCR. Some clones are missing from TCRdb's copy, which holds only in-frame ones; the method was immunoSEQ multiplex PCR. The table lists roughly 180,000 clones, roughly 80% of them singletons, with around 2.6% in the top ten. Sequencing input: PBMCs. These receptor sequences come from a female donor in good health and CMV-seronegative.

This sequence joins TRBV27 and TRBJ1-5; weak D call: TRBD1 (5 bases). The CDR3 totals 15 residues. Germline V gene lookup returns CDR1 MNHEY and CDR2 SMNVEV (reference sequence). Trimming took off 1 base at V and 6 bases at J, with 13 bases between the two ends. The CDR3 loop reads CASSLLGAAGQPQHF. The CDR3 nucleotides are TGTGCCAGCAGTTTATTAGGGGCGGCCGGTCAGCCCCAGCATTTT.

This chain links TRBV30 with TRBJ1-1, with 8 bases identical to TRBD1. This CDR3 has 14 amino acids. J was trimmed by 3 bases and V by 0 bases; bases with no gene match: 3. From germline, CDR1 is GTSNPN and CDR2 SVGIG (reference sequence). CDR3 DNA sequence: TGTGCCTGGAGTGTTGGACAGGGTTACACTGAAGCTTTCTTT. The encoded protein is CAWSVGQGYTEAFF.

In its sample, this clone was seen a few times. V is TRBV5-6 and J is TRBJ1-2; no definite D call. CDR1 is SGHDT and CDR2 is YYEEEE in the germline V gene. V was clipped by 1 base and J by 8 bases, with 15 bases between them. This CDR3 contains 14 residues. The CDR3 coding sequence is TGTGCCAGCAGCTTGATTGCCAATACTTGGGGCTACACCTTC. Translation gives CASSLIANTWGYTF. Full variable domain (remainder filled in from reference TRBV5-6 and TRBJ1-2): DAGVTQSPTHLIKTRGQQVTLRCSPKSGHDTVSWYQQALGQGPQFIFQYYEEEERQRGNFPDRFSGHQFPNYSSELNVNALLLGDSALYLCASSLIANTWGYTFGSGTRLTVV.

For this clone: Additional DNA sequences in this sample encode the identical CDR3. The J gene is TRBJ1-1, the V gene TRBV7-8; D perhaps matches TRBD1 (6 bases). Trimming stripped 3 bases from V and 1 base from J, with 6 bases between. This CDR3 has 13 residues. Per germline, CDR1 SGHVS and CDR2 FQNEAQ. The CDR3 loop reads CASSLTGNTEAFF. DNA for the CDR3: TGTGCCAGCAGCTTGACAGGGAACACTGAAGCTTTCTTT.

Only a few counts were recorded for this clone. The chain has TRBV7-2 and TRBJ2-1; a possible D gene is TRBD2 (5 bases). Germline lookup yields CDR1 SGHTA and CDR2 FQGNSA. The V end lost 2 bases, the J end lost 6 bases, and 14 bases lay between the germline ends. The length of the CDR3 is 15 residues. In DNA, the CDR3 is TGTGCCAGCAGCTTAATCCGCCTTGGAGGCAATGAGCAGTTCTTC. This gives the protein CASSLIRLGGNEQFF.